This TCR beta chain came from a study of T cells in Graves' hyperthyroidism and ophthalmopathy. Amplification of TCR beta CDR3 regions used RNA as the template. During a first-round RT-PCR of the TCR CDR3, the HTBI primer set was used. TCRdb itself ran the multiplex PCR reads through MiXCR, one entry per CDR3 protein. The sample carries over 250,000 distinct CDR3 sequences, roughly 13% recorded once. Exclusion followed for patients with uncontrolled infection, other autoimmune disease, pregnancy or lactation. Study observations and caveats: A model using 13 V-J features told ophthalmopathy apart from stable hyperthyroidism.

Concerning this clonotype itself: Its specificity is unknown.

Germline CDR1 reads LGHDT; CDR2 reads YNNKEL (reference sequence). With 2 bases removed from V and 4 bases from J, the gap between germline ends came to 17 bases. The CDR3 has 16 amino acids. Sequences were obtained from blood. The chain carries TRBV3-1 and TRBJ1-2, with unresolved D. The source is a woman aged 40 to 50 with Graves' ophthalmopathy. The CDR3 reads CASSQLPDLPGYGYTF. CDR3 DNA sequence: TGTGCCAGCAGCCAATTACCGGACCTACCGGGCTATGGCTACACCTTC. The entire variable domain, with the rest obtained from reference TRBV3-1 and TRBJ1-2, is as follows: DTAVSQTPKYLVTQMGNDKSIKCEQNLGHDTMYWYKQDSKKFLKIMFSYNNKELIINETVPNRFSPKSPDKAHLNLHINSLELGDSAVYFCASSQLPDLPGYGYTFGSGTRLTVV.